This TCR beta chain appears in the sequencing data of a study of blood T cells in healthy people across ages. Whole-study findings and limits: Age brought a roughly linear fall in TCR beta diversity measured per million T cells.

A word on this clonotype: Its target is not known.

The authors ran a second PCR of about 7 to 11 cycles using a sample-barcoded 5' primer and a J-beta primer mix. TCRdb re-analysed the 5' RACE reads in MiXCR, keeping a single row per CDR3 protein. Among 780,000 or so distinct CDR3 sequences listed, more than 50% were seen once. Sequencing was carried out using blood. The clonotype comes from a man aged 40-55 years in good health.

The CDR3 nucleotides are TGTGCCAGCAGCTTACTTTCCGGCTCTAAGGGGGGTAAGCTTGGTCAGCCCCAGCATTTT. Amino acid sequence: CASSLLSGSKGGKLGQPQHF. The chain has TRBV7-3 and TRBJ1-5; D perhaps matches TRBD1 (6 bases). Germline V CDR1 and CDR2: SGHTA, FQGTGA. CDR3 size: 20 residues. V lost 2 bases, J lost 6 bases, and 29 bases lay in between.